This is a list of T cell receptor beta chains from one sample in a study of cytomegalovirus exposure and HLA in healthy donors. Assay: immunoSEQ multiplex PCR; the TCRdb copy retains only in-frame clones and omits some. The table records 130,000 or so clones, 85% to 90% of them present only once. Sequenced material: PBMCs. These receptors were obtained from a woman aged 18-35 years in good health and CMV-seronegative. CDR3s include the opening cysteine and the closing phenylalanine or tryptophan. Each record gives: D gene, J gene, V gene, CDR3 length, CDR3 protein, CDR3 DNA. A D gene is named only where the DNA matches it firmly.

>TRBD2|TRBJ2-7|TRBV2|16
CASIPRTSGGNYEQYF
TGTGCCAGCATCCCACGGACTAGCGGGGGCAACTACGAGCAGTACTTC
>.|TRBJ1-2|TRBV19|13
CASSPQGSYGYTF
TGTGCCAGTAGCCCCCAGGGTTCTTATGGCTACACCTTC
>.|TRBJ1-1|TRBV5-6|14
CASSLWGGNTEAFF
TGTGCCAGCAGCTTGTGGGGGGGAAACACTGAAGCTTTCTTT
>.|TRBJ1-2|TRBV5-6|15
CASSSPYLERYGYTF
TGTGCCAGCAGCTCCCCCTATCTCGAGCGCTATGGCTACACCTTC
>.|TRBJ2-7|TRBV28|14
CASSLSGDSYEQYF
TGTGCCAGCAGTTTAAGTGGAGACTCCTACGAGCAGTACTTC
>.|TRBJ1-5|TRBV10-2|14
CASGGVQANQPQHF
TGCGCCAGCGGTGGGGTACAGGCCAATCAGCCCCAGCATTTT
>TRBD2|TRBJ2-2|TRBV27|12
CASGTSAGELFF
TGTGCCAGCGGGACTAGCGCCGGGGAGCTGTTTTTT
>.|TRBJ2-2|TRBV7-8|16
CASSLGVRVNTGELFF
TGTGCCAGCAGCTTAGGAGTCAGGGTGAACACCGGGGAGCTGTTTTTT
>.|TRBJ1-4|TRBV5-1|15
CASSLRGLGGEKLFF
TGCGCCAGCAGCTTGAGGGGATTGGGGGGTGAAAAACTGTTTTTT
>TRBD2|TRBJ2-2|TRBV7-6|16
CASSFSLAGGPGELFF
TGTGCCAGCAGCTTTTCACTAGCGGGGGGGCCCGGGGAGCTGTTTTTT